The TCR beta chain under discussion was sequenced for a study of cytomegalovirus exposure and HLA in healthy donors. Study observations and caveats: In vitro work confirmed that a few CMV-associated chains recognize CMV antigens. Cytomegalovirus-associated status was assigned to roughly 160 TCR beta chains.

This CDR3 spans 15 amino acids. Per the germline V gene, CDR1 is MDHEN and CDR2 is SYDVKM. With 2 bases clipped from V and 0 bases from J, the junction kept 4 bases outside the gene matches. Sequencing used immunoSEQ multiplex PCR; TCRdb keeps in-frame clones, though not all of them. Of some 250,000 clones in the sample, almost 90% were seen once. Points on this clone: What it binds is unknown.

V is TRBV28 and J is TRBJ2-7, with 7 bases lining up with TRBD1. The receptor comes from a woman aged 18-30 years in good health and CMV-seronegative. The sequencing input was PBMCs. Here the CDR3 DNA reads TGTGCCAGCAGTTTAGGGACAGCCAGCTCCTACGAGCAGTACTTC. It translates to CASSLGTASSYEQYF.